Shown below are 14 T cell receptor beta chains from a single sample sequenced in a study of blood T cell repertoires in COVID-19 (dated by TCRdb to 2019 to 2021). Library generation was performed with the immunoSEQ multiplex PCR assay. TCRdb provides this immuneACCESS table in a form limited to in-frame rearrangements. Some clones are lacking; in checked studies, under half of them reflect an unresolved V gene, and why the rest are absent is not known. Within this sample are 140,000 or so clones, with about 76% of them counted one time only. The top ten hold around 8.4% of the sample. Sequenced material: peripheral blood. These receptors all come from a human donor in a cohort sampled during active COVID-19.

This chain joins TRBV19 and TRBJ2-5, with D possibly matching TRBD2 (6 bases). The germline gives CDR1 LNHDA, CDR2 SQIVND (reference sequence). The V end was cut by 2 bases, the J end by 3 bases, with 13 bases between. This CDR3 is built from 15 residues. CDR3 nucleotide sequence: TGTGCCAGTAGTATATCCGGGAGAAGGGAAGAGACCCAGTACTTC. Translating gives CASSISGRREETQYF.

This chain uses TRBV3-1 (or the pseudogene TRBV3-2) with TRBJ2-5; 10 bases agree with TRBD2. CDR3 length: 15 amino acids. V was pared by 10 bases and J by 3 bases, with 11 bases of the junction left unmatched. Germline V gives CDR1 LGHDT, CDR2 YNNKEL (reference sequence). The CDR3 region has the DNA TGTGCCAACCGCGAAGGAGCGGGAGGGGAAGAGACCCAGTACTTC. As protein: CANREGAGGEETQYF.

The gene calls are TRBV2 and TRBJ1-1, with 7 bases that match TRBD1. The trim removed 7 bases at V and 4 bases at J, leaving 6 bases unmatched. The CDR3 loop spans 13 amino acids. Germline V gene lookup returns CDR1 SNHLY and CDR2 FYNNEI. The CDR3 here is CASKGDRVTEAFF. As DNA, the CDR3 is TGTGCCAGCAAGGGCGACAGGGTCACTGAAGCTTTCTTT.

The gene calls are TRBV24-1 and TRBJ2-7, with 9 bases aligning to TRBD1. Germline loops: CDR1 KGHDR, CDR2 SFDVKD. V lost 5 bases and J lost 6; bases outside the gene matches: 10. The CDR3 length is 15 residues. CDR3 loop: CATSAPGQGGGEQYF. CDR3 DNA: TGTGCCACCAGTGCCCCGGGACAGGGTGGGGGCGAGCAGTACTTC.

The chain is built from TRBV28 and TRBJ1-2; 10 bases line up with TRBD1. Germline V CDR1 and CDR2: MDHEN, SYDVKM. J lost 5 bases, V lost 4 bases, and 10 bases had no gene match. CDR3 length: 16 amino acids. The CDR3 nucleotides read TGTGCCAGCAGTTCGGCCGGGACAGGGGCTGGATATGGCTACACCTTC. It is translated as CASSSAGTGAGYGYTF.

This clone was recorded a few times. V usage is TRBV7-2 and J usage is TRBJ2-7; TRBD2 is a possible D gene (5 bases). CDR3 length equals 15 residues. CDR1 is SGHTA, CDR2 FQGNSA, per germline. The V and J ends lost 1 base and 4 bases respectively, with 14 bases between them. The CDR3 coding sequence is TGTGCCAGCAGCTTAGACCCGGGGAGCACATACGAGCAGTACTTC. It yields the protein CASSLDPGSTYEQYF.

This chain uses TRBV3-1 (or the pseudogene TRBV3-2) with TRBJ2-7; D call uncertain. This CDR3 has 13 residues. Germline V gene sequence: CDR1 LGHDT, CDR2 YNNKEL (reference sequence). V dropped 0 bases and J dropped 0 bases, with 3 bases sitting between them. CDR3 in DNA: TGTGCCAGCAGCCAAGACAACTCCTACGAGCAGTACTTC. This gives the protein CASSQDNSYEQYF.

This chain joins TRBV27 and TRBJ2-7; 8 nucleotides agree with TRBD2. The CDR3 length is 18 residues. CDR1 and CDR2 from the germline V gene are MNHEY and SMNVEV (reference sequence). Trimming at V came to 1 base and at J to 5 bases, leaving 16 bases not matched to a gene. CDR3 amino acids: CASSLLPPTISGKHEQYF. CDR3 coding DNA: TGTGCCAGCAGTTTATTGCCCCCAACGATTAGCGGGAAACACGAGCAGTACTTC.

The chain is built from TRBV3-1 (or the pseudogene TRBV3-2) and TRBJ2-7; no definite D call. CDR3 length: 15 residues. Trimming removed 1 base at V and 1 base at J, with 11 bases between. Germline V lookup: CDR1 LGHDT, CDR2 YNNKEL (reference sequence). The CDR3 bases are TGTGCCAGCAGCCAAGGGTTCAAGACTTCCTACGAGCAGTACTTC. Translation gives CASSQGFKTSYEQYF.

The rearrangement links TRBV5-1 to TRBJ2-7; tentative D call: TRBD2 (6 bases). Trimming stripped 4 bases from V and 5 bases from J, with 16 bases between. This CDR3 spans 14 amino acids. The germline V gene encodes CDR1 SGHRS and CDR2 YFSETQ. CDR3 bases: TGCGCCAGCAGCCTGGTTGGCGGGACGGACGAGCAGTACTTC. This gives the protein CASSLVGGTDEQYF.

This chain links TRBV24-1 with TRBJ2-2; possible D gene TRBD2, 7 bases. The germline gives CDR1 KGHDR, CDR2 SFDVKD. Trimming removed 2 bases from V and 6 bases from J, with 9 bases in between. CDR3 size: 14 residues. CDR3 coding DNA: TGTGCCACCAGTGATTGGGGGGGCGCCGGGGAGCTGTTTTTT. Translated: CATSDWGGAGELFF.

Written as DNA, the CDR3 is TGTGCCAGCAGCGGGACCGGGACAGGAGAACTAGCCAAAAACATTCAGTACTTC. It codes for CASSGTGTGELAKNIQYF. The chain uses TRBV5-4 and TRBJ2-4; 8 bases align to TRBD1. J lost 0 bases, V lost 4 bases, and 12 bases had no gene match. This CDR3 contains 18 residues. The germline V gene encodes CDR1 SGHNT and CDR2 YYREEE (reference sequence).

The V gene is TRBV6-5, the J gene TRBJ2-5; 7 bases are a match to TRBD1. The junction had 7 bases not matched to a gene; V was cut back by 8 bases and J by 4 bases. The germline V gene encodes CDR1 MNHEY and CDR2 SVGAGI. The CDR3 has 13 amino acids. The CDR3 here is CASEQGFAETQYF. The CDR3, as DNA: TGTGCCAGCGAACAGGGGTTCGCAGAGACCCAGTACTTC.

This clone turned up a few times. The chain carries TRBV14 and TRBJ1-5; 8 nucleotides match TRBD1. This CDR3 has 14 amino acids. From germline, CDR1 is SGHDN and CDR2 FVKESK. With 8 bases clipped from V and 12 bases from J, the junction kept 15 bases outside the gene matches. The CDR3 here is CASPRDRPSRIQHF. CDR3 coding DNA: TGTGCCAGCCCTAGGGACAGGCCTTCAAGAATCCAGCATTTT.